The 10 T cell receptor beta chains below all came from one sample that was sequenced in a study of CD8 T cells in Susac syndrome. It was with random hexamers that 0.5 to 1 ug RNA was reverse transcribed. TCRdb processed the immunoSEQ multiplex PCR reads anew with MiXCR; each CDR3 protein has one entry. The sample includes 75,000 to 95,000 distinct CDR3 sequences, around 90% of them seen just once. Sequences were obtained from CD8+ T cells from PBMCs. The source of these receptors is a human donor with multiple sclerosis.

The rearrangement joins TRBV4-1 to TRBJ1-2; D is perhaps TRBD1 (5 bases). V lost 4 bases, J lost 3 bases, and 15 bases lay in between. Germline CDR1 is MGHRA and CDR2 is YSYEKL. The length of the CDR3 is 15 residues. CDR3 coding DNA: TGCGCCAGCAGCCCCACGGGGGAGTCCCACTATGGCTACACCTTC. It specifies CASSPTGESHYGYTF.

The genes are TRBV7-9 and TRBJ1-2; 7 positions agree with TRBD1. V trimming: 8 bases; J trimming: 1 base; junction bases outside the gene matches: 10. The germline CDR1 and CDR2 sequences are SEHNR and FQNEAQ (reference sequence). The CDR3 is made up of 15 amino acids. CDR3 bases: TGTGCCAGCGGAGAGGGGGGACAGCTTAACTATGGCTACACCTTC. It codes for CASGEGGQLNYGYTF.

The chain recombines TRBV5-6 with TRBJ1-1; unclear D gene. The CDR3 loop spans 13 amino acids. Per the germline V gene, CDR1 is SGHDT and CDR2 is YYEEEE. V shed 0 bases and J shed 11 bases, with 14 bases lying between them. CDR3 loop: CASSLGAGWEAFF. In nucleotides, the CDR3 is TGTGCCAGCAGCTTGGGAGCGGGCTGGGAGGCTTTCTTT.

This rearrangement joins TRBV4-3 to TRBJ2-1, with D tentatively TRBD2 (6 bases). Germline V gene data show CDR1 as LGHNA and CDR2 as YSLEER. Trimming pared 1 base from V and 5 bases from J, leaving 18 bases between. This CDR3 is built from 17 residues. The CDR3 nucleotides are TGCGCCAGCAGCCAAGGCCAGCGGGTACGTCCCCACAATGAGCAGTTCTTC. It yields the protein CASSQGQRVRPHNEQFF.

This clonotype came up a few times. The genes are TRBV7-2 and TRBJ1-1; no clear D gene. The V end lost 1 base, the J end lost 8 bases, and 8 bases lay between the germline ends. CDR3 length: 12 residues. Germline V lookup: CDR1 SGHTA, CDR2 FQGNSA. Here the CDR3 reads CASSLGSTEAFF. CDR3 nucleotide sequence: TGTGCCAGCAGCTTAGGTTCGACCGAAGCTTTCTTT. Full variable domain (rest looked up from reference TRBV7-2 and TRBJ1-1): GAGVSQSPSNKVTEKGKDVELRCDPISGHTALYWYRQSLGQGLEFLIYFQGNSAPDKSGLPSDRFSAERTGGSVSTLTIQRTQQEDSAVYLCASSLGSTEAFFGQGTRLTVV.

The chain employs TRBV6-2 or TRBV6-3 and TRBJ2-3, with TRBD2 identical over 9 bases. The CDR3 totals 18 residues. Trimming cost V 0 bases and J 2 bases; bases outside gene matches: 9. Germline assignment: CDR1 MNHEY and CDR2 SVGEGT. CDR3 protein: CASSYSKREDRDTDTQYF. The CDR3 DNA reads as TGTGCCAGCAGTTACTCGAAGCGGGAGGATCGAGACACAGATACGCAGTATTTT.

The chain employs TRBV20-1 and TRBJ2-5, with a tentative D call TRBD2 (7 bases). The CDR3 loop spans 14 amino acids. Trimming stripped 2 bases from V and 5 bases from J, with 15 bases between. Germline V gives CDR1 DFQATT, CDR2 SNEGSKA (reference sequence). CDR3 in DNA: TGCAGTGCTAGACTACCCAAGGGGGGGGAGACCCAGTACTTC. Translated: CSARLPKGGETQYF.

V and J are TRBV12-3 or TRBV12-4 and TRBJ2-7; the match to TRBD1 covers 9 bases. This CDR3 spans 15 amino acids. Losses at the gene ends were 5 bases for V and 4 bases for J; bases not matched to a gene: 9. CDR3 coding DNA: TGTGCCAGCAGTCTGACAGACAGGGGGAAATACGAGCAGTACTTC. Its protein product is CASSLTDRGKYEQYF.

The chain couples TRBV5-4 to TRBJ2-7; 10 positions match TRBD1. The germline V gene encodes CDR1 SGHNT and CDR2 YYREEE (reference sequence). The CDR3 totals 14 residues. V dropped 4 bases and J dropped 12; count of bases not matched to a gene: 13. In nucleotides, the CDR3 is TGTGCCAGCAGCCACCGGGACAGGGGACCGCTAATGTACTTC. The encoded protein is CASSHRDRGPLMYF.

V gene TRBV5-1 combines with J gene TRBJ2-7, with 8 positions matching TRBD1. The CDR3 sequence is 15 residues long. V was clipped by 3 bases and J by 3 bases; unmatched bases: 8. From germline, CDR1 is SGHRS and CDR2 YFSETQ. The CDR3 region has the DNA TGCGCCAGCAGCTCTAAACCGACAGGGGTCTACGAGCAGTACTTC. The encoded protein is CASSSKPTGVYEQYF.